This TCR beta chain was obtained from a study of fetal regulatory T cell absence and autoimmunity. Study summary: Exocrine pancreas autoimmunity occurred in IPEX patients lacking clinical diabetes.

The assay was run at survey level. This table comes from immunoSEQ multiplex PCR, and its TCRdb copy is limited to in-frame clones, with some not included. This table has some 46,000 clones, around 85% appearing once. In regard to this clone: Antigen specificity is unknown.

General study findings and limits: Pancreas TCRs were oligoclonally enriched versus cord blood, some clones over 85-fold. Antigen-driven pancreatic autoimmunity before birth in IPEX was inferred from oligoclonal enrichment.

The trim removed 7 bases at V and 6 bases at J, leaving 5 bases unmatched. This CDR3 region has 14 residues. The germline V gene encodes CDR1 SNHLY and CDR2 FYNNEI. The receptor comes from a newborn boy with IPEX syndrome. Source material: cord blood. The chain has TRBV2 and TRBJ2-1; 11 nucleotides line up with TRBD2. CDR3 bases: TGTGCCAGCACAACCGGGACTAGCGGCAATGAGCAGTTCTTC. Translation gives CASTTGTSGNEQFF.